These T cell receptor beta chains were read from a single sample in a study of vaccination and CD4 T cells after COVID-19. TCRdb called the PCR reads again in MiXCR, with one record for every CDR3 protein. The sample holds more than 9,000 distinct CDR3 sequences, 61% seen once. These receptors have no known antigen. Specimen: CD4+ T cells from blood, cultured in vitro. The receptors originated from a human donor who had recovered from COVID-19. Both conserved end residues are part of each CDR3. A D gene is named only where the DNA matches it firmly. Expanded clones get a size class; other rows say once, few or many, or leave the size out.

>TRBV7-9|few|TRBJ1-5|14|NA
CAVPEGEGNQPQHF
TGTGCCGTTCCAGAAGGGGAGGGCAATCAGCCCCAGCATTTT
>TRBV20-1|hyperexpanded|TRBJ1-2|14|NA
CSARNPGISVGYTF
TGCAGTGCTCGAAATCCAGGGATATCTGTTGGCTACACCTTC
>TRBV5-1|NA|TRBJ1-1|17|NA
CASSFGQRQAQNTEAFF
TGCGCCAGCAGCTTCGGCCAGCGACAGGCACAGAACACTGAAGCTTTCTTT
>TRBV6-5|NA|TRBJ2-5|18|TRBD2
CASSYNPGTSGRGETQYF
TGTGCCAGCAGTTACAACCCCGGGACTAGCGGGAGGGGGGAGACCCAGTACTTC
>TRBV20-1|NA|TRBJ2-2|14|TRBD1
CSARWTGGTGELFF
TGCAGTGCTAGGTGGACAGGGGGCACCGGGGAGCTGTTTTTT
>TRBV5-4|once|TRBJ2-5|13|NA
CASGTPGEETQYF
TGTGCCAGCGGGACCCCTGGGGAAGAGACCCAGTACTTC
>TRBV24-1|few|TRBJ2-3|15|NA
CATSDSRQSTDTQYF
TGTGCCACCAGTGACTCCAGGCAGAGCACAGATACGCAGTATTTT
>TRBV20-1|NA|TRBJ2-3|11|NA
CSGQSADTQYF
TGCAGTGGACAGAGCGCAGATACGCAGTATTTT
>TRBV28|NA|TRBJ2-7|16|NA
CASSLSLTRQIGSTYF
TGTGCCAGCAGTTTATCCCTGACTAGGCAAATCGGGAGCACCTACTTC
>TRBV6-1|NA|TRBJ2-3|14|TRBD2
CASRATSGEDTQYF
TGTGCCAGCAGAGCGACTAGCGGGGAGGATACGCAGTATTTT
>TRBV7-9|NA|TRBJ1-2|14|NA
CASSRGTDPYGYTF
TGTGCCAGCAGTCGTGGGACGGATCCGTATGGCTACACCTTC
>TRBV6-1|NA|TRBJ1-5|15|TRBD1
CASSALTGGNQPQHF
TGTGCCAGCAGTGCGCTGACAGGGGGCAATCAGCCCCAGCATTTT
>TRBV10-3|NA|TRBJ1-2|14|NA
CAISSGGANYGYTF
TGTGCCATCAGTTCGGGGGGAGCTAACTATGGCTACACCTTC
>TRBV20-1|NA|TRBJ2-7|11|NA
CSASGSYEQYF
TGCAGTGCTAGTGGGAGTTACGAGCAGTACTTC
>TRBV2|medium-sized|TRBJ2-3|14|NA
CASSEQGGTDTQYF
TGTGCCAGCAGTGAACAAGGGGGCACAGATACGCAGTATTTT
>TRBV5-1|NA|TRBJ2-5|15|NA
CASSVQGGRKETQYF
TGCGCCAGCAGCGTTCAGGGGGGGCGGAAAGAGACCCAGTACTTC
>TRBV19|NA|TRBJ1-1|13|NA
CASGLVGNTEAFF
TGTGCCAGTGGATTGGTGGGGAACACTGAAGCTTTCTTT
>TRBV20-1|NA|TRBJ2-7|15|NA
CSASVSGEASYEQYF
TGCAGTGCTAGTGTCTCGGGGGAGGCCTCCTACGAGCAGTACTTC
>TRBV24-1|few|TRBJ2-3|15|NA
CATSDQSVLTDTQYF
TGTGCCACCAGTGATCAAAGCGTGCTGACAGATACGCAGTATTTT
>TRBV7-2|NA|TRBJ1-6|14|NA
CASSKRDRASPLHF
TGTGCCAGCAGCAAACGGGACCGGGCTTCACCCCTCCACTTT
>TRBV28|once|TRBJ1-5|14|NA
CASSWGQGHQPQHF
TGTGCCAGCAGTTGGGGGCAGGGGCATCAGCCCCAGCATTTT
>TRBV30|NA|TRBJ2-3|16|TRBD2
CAWSVPSSGNEDTQYF
TGTGCCTGGAGTGTACCGTCTAGCGGGAATGAAGATACGCAGTATTTT
>TRBV4-1|few|TRBJ1-1|14|NA
CASSRPTGDTEAFF
TGCGCCAGCAGCCGGCCGACGGGGGACACTGAAGCTTTCTTT
>TRBV20-1|NA|TRBJ1-1|12|NA
CSARGPNTEAFF
TGCAGTGCCCGGGGCCCGAACACTGAAGCTTTCTTT
>TRBV6-1|NA|TRBJ2-5|14|TRBD2
CASSPVLAGKTQYF
TGTGCCAGCAGTCCGGTGCTAGCGGGAAAGACCCAGTACTTC
>TRBV7-2|NA|TRBJ2-5|18|TRBD2
CASSVLSDWTSFQETQYF
TGTGCCAGCAGCGTATTAAGTGATTGGACTAGTTTCCAAGAGACCCAGTACTTC
>TRBV7-9|few|TRBJ1-5|12|NA
CASSFEVQPQHF
TGTGCCAGCAGCTTTGAGGTTCAGCCCCAGCATTTT
>TRBV6-5|NA|TRBJ1-2|13|NA
CASSYDKLYGYTF
TGTGCCAGCAGTTACGATAAACTCTATGGCTACACCTTC
>TRBV20-1|NA|TRBJ2-7|13|NA
CSATYGTSYEQYF
TGCAGTGCAACCTACGGGACTTCCTACGAGCAGTACTTC
>TRBV6-1|NA|TRBJ1-5|14|NA
CASSQTGANQPQHF
TGTGCCAGCAGTCAGACAGGCGCAAATCAGCCCCAGCATTTT
>TRBV20-1|once|TRBJ2-3|15|NA
CSARDVPASTDTQYF
TGCAGTGCTAGAGATGTCCCAGCTAGCACAGATACGCAGTATTTT
>TRBV10-3|NA|TRBJ2-5|15|NA
CAIKLGGTFGETQYF
TGTGCCATCAAATTAGGCGGGACCTTTGGTGAGACCCAGTACTTC
>TRBV20-1|NA|TRBJ2-1|14|TRBD2
CRPTGTSGSNEQFF
TGCAGGCCCACCGGGACTAGCGGGAGCAATGAGCAGTTCTTC
>TRBV6-5|NA|TRBJ1-2|15|TRBD1
CASSFDRTGHYGYTF
TGTGCCAGCAGTTTCGACCGGACAGGACACTATGGCTACACCTTC
>TRBV7-2|NA|TRBJ1-1|13|NA
CASSLNRETEAFF
TGTGCCAGCAGCTTGAACAGGGAAACTGAAGCTTTCTTT
>TRBV7-6|NA|TRBJ2-2|12|NA
CASSFGTGELFF
TGTGCCAGCAGCTTCGGCACCGGGGAGCTGTTTTTT
>TRBV5-1|NA|TRBJ2-3|18|TRBD2
CASSQTSGRGGPPDTQYF
TGCGCCAGCAGCCAGACTAGCGGGAGGGGGGGGCCTCCAGATACGCAGTATTTT
>TRBV6-1|few|TRBJ2-2|18|NA
CASSASPAGQRRAGELFF
TGTGCCAGCAGTGCCTCCCCGGCGGGACAGCGGAGGGCCGGGGAGCTGTTTTTT
>TRBV30|NA|TRBJ1-6|11|NA
CAWEENSPLHF
TGTGCCTGGGAAGAGAATTCACCCCTCCACTTT
>TRBV6-5|NA|TRBJ1-3|13|NA
CASSFLSGNTIYF
TGTGCCAGCAGTTTTCTATCTGGAAACACCATATATTTT
>TRBV2|NA|TRBJ1-1|14|TRBD1
CASSEGQGGTEAFF
TGTGCCAGCAGTGAAGGACAGGGAGGCACTGAAGCTTTCTTT
>TRBV7-9|few|TRBJ2-5|13|NA
CASSSPRGGTQYF
TGTGCCAGCAGCAGCCCTCGTGGGGGGACCCAGTACTTC
>TRBV10-3|NA|TRBJ1-2|11|NA
CAISDPDGYTF
TGTGCCATCAGTGATCCCGATGGCTACACCTTC